This TCR beta chain was found in a study of patients and donors after allogeneic stem cell transplantation (dated by TCRdb to between 2020 and 2021). This clonotype showed up just once. The target of this receptor is not known. Per-base quality was not reported, and no clone a single base away is much larger than it. Just one read gives weak support. Receptor amplification or capture employed RT-PCR. Sequencing was carried out with a NextSeq 550. The public reads were quality trimmed at Q25 with fastp and then assembled into clones with MiXCR by TCRdb, keeping productive beta chains. Entries that share a CDR3 protein sequence are merged under the most common genes and DNA. Counted in this sample were around 150,000 distinct CDR3 sequences; roughly 31% of them appeared once. The ten largest clones capture 3.2% of the sample. This receptor was taken from a human donor who was either an allogeneic HSCT recipient or a stem cell or donor lymphocyte infusion donor (not recorded which). It is not recorded whose cells these are; they may come from a transplant donor. Sequencing was performed on blood, either unsorted or a sorted T cell fraction (not recorded which).

The DNA sequence follows: TGCGCCAGCAGCTTGGCGCCGGGACAGGTACTTTACGAGCAGTACTTC. This sequence encodes CASSLAPGQVLYEQYF. Rearrangement joined TRBV5-1 to TRBJ2-7, with TRBD1 matching 8 junction bases. According to the germline V gene, CDR1 reads SGHRS and CDR2 reads YFSETQ. The CDR3 runs 16 residues from the cysteine to the phenylalanine. Only the CDR3 region is kept as DNA, spanning 48 bases read in frame from base 1. Germline trimming: 0 bases from V, 4 bases from J; junction bases outside gene matches: 9.